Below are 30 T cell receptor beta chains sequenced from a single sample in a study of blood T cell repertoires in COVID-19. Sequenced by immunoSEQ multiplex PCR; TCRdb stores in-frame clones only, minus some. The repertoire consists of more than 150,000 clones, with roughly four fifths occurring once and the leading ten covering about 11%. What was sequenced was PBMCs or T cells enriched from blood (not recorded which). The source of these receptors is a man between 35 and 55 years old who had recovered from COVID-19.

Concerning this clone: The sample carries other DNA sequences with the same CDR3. DNA for the CDR3: TGCAGCGTTGGGTGGGGGGGCCGCAGGGAAGACGGATCCTACGAGCAGTACGTC. Protein: CSVGWGGRREDGSYEQYV. The rearrangement uses TRBV29-1 and TRBJ2-7; the D gene is possibly TRBD2 (7 bases). The CDR3 extends over 18 amino acids. The V end was cut by 4 bases, the J end by 1 base, with 26 bases between. Germline lookup yields CDR1 SQVTM and CDR2 ANQGSEA.

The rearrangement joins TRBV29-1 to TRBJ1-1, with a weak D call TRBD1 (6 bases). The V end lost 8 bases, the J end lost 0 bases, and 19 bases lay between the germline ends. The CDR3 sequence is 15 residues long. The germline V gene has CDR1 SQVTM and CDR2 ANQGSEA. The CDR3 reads CSLSNQGLMNTEAFF. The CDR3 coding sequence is TGCAGCCTATCGAACCAGGGGCTGATGAACACTGAAGCTTTCTTT.

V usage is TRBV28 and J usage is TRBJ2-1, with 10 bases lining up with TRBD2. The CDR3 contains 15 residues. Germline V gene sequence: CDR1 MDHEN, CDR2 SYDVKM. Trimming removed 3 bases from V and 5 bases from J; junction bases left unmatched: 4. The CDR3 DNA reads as TGTGCCAGCAGTTTTGGACTAGCGGCCCACAATGAGCAGTTCTTC. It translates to CASSFGLAAHNEQFF.

This CDR3 reads CASSLDPSREYEQYF. The CDR3, as DNA: TGTGCCAGCAGCTTAGATCCCAGCAGGGAATACGAGCAGTACTTC. V is TRBV7-8 and J is TRBJ2-7; TRBD1 might be the D (5 bases). The CDR3 is 15 residues long. Germline assignment: CDR1 SGHVS and CDR2 FQNEAQ. Trimming removed 1 base from V and 4 bases from J, with 14 bases in between.

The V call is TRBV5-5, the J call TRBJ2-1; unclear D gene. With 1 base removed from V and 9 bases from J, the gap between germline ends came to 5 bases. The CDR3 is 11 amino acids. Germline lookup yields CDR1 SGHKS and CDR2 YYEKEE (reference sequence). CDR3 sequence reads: CASSLSFEQFF. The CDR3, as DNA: TGTGCCAGCAGCTTGTCCTTTGAGCAGTTCTTC.

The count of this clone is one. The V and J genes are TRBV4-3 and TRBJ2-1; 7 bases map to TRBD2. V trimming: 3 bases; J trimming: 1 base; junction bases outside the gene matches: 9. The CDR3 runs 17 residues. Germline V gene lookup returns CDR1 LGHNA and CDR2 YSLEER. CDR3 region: CASSHQLVGGSYNEQFF. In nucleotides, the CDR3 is TGCGCCAGCAGCCACCAGCTCGTGGGGGGGTCCTACAATGAGCAGTTCTTC.

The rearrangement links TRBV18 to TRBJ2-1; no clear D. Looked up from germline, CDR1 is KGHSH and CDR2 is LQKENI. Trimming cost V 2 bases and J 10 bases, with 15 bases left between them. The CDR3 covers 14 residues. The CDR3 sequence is CASSPDLATREQFF. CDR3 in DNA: TGTGCCAGCTCACCAGATTTGGCAACCAGAGAGCAGTTCTTC.

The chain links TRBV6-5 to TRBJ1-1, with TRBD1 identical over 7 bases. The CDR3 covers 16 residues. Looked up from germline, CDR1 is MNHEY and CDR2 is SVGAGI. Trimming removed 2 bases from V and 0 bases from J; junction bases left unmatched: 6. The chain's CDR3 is CASSYRGLPMNTEAFF. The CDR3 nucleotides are TGTGCCAGCAGTTACAGGGGGCTACCCATGAACACTGAAGCTTTCTTT.

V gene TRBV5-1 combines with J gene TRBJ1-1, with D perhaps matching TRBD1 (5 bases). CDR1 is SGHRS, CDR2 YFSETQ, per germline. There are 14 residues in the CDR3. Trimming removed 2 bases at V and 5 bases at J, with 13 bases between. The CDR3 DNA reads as TGCGCCAGCAGCTTTATGGGGGGTCCAACTGAAGCTTTCTTT. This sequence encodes CASSFMGGPTEAFF. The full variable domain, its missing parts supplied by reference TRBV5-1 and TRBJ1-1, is KAGVTQTPRYLIKTRGQQVTLSCSPISGHRSVSWYQQTPGQGLQFLFEYFSETQRNKGNFPGRFSGRQFSNSRSEMNVSTLELGDSALYLCASSFMGGPTEAFFGQGTRLTVV.

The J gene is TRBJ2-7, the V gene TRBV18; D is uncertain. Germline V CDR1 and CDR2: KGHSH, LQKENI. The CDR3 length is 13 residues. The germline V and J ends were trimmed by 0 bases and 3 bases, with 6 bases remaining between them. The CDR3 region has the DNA TGTGCCAGCTCACCACCGAGTGTCTACGAGCAGTACTTC. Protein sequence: CASSPPSVYEQYF. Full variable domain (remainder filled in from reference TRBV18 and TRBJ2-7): NAGVMQNPRHLVRRRGQEARLRCSPMKGHSHVYWYRQLPEEGLKFMVYLQKENIIDESGMPKERFSAEFPKEGPSILRIQQVVRGDSAAYFCASSPPSVYEQYFGPGTRLTVT.

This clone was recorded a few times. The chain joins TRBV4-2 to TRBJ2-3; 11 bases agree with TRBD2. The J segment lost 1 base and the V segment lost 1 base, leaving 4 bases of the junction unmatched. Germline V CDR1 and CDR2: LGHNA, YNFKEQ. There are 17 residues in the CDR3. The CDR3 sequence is CASSQVLAGEGTDTQYF. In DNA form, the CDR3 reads TGTGCCAGCAGCCAAGTACTAGCGGGAGAGGGCACAGATACGCAGTATTTT.

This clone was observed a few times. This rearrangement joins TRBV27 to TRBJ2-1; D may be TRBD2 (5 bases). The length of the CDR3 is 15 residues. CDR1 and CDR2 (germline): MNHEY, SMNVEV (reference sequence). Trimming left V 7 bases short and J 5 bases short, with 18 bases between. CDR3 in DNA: TGTGCCAGCAACCGAGGGTGGGATATAGACAATGAGCAGTTCTTC. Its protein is CASNRGWDIDNEQFF.

CDR3 amino acids: CASSYSDSMNTEAFF. The CDR3 DNA is TGTGCCAGCAGTTACTCGGACAGTATGAACACTGAAGCTTTCTTT. This chain uses TRBV6-5 with TRBJ1-1; TRBD1 is a possible D gene (6 bases). Germline V CDR1 and CDR2: MNHEY, SVGAGI. Trimming left V 0 bases short and J 0 bases short, with 8 bases between. The CDR3 is 15 residues long.

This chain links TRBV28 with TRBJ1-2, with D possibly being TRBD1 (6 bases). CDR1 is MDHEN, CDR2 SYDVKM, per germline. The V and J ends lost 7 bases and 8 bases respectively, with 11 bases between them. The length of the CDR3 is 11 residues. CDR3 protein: CASNVQGGYTF. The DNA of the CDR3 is TGTGCCAGCAACGTACAGGGCGGCTACACCTTC.

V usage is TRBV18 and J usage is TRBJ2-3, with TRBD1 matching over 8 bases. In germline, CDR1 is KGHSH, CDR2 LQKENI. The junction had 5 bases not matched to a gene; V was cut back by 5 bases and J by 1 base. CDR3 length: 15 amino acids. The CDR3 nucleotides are TGTGCCAGCTCAACAGGGGGAGCAGGCACAGATACGCAGTATTTT. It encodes CASSTGGAGTDTQYF.

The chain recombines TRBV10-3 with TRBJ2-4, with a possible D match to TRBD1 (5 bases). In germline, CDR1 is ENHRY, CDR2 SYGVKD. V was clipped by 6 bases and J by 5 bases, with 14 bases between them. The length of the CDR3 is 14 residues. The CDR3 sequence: CAIREGQGENIQYF. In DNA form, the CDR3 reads TGTGCCATCAGGGAAGGCCAAGGGGAAAACATTCAGTACTTC.

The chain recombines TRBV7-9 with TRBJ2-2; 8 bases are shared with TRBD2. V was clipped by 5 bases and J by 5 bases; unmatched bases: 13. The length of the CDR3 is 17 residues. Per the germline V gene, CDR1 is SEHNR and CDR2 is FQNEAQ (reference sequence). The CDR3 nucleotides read TGTGCCAGCAGCGGAGCACTAGCGGAGGGTGGAACCGGGGAGCTGTTTTTT. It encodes CASSGALAEGGTGELFF. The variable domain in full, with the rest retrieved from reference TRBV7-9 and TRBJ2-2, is DTGVSQNPRHKITKRGQNVTFRCDPISEHNRLYWYRQTLGQGPEFLTYFQNEAQLEKSRLLSDRFSAERPKGSFSTLEIQRTEQGDSAMYLCASSGALAEGGTGELFFGEGSRLTVL.

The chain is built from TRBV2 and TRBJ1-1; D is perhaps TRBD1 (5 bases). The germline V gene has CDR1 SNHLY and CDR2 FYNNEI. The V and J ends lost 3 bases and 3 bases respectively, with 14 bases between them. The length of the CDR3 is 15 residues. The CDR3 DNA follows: TGTGCCAGCAGTGAGTATCAGGGCAGGGACACTGAAGCTTTCTTT. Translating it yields CASSEYQGRDTEAFF.

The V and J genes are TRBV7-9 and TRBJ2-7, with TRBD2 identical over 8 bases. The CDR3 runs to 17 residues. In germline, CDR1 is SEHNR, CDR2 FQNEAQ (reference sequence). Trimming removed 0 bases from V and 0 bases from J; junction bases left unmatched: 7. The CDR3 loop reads CASSLASGGPTSYEQYV. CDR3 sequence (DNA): TGTGCCAGCAGCTTAGCATCGGGAGGGCCCACCTCCTACGAGCAGTACGTC.

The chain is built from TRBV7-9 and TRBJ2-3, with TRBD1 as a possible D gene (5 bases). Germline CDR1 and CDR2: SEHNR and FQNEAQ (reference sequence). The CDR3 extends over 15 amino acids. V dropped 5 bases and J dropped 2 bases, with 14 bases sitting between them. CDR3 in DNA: TGTGCCAGCAGCATAACGACAGCCGCCACAGATACGCAGTATTTT. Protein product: CASSITTAATDTQYF.

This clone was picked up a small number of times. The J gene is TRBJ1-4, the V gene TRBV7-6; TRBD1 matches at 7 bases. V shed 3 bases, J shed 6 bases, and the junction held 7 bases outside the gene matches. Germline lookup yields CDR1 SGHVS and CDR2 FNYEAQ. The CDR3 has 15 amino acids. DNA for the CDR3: TGTGCCAGCAGCTTGGGGGCGGGACAGTATGAAAAACTGTTTTTT. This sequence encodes CASSLGAGQYEKLFF.

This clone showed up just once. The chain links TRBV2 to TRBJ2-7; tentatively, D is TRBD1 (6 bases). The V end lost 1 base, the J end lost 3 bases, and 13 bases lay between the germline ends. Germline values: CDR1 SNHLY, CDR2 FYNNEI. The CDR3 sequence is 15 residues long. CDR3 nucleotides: TGTGCCAGCAGTGAAGATTTGACAGGCAACTACGAGCAGTACTTC. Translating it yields CASSEDLTGNYEQYF. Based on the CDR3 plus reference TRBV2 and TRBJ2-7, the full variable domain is EPEVTQTPSHQVTQMGQEVILRCVPISNHLYFYWYRQILGQKVEFLVSFYNNEISEKSEIFDDQFSVERPDGSNFTLKIRSTKLEDSAMYFCASSEDLTGNYEQYFGPGTRLTVT.

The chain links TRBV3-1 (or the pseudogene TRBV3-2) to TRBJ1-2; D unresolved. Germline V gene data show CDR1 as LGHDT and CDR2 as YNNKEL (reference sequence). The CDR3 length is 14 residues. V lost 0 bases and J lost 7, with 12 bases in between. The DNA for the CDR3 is TGTGCCAGCAGCCAAGATACGGGGTATCGTGGCTACACCTTC. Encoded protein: CASSQDTGYRGYTF.

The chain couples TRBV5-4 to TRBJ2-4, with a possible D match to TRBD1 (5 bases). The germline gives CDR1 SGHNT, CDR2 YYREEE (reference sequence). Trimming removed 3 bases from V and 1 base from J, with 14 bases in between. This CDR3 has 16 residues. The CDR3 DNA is TGTGCCAGCAGCTCTGGTAGGGGATTGGCCAAAAACATTCAGTACTTC. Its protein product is CASSSGRGLAKNIQYF. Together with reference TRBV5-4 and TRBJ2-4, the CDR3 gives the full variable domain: ETGVTQSPTHLIKTRGQQVTLRCSSQSGHNTVSWYQQALGQGPQFIFQYYREEENGRGNFPPRFSGLQFPNYSSELNVNALELDDSALYLCASSSGRGLAKNIQYFGAGTRLSVL.

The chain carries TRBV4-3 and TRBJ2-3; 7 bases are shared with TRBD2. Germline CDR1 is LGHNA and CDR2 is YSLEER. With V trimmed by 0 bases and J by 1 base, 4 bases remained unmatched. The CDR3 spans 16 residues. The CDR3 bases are TGCGCCAGCAGCCAAGATTTGGCGGGGGGCACAGATACGCAGTATTTT. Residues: CASSQDLAGGTDTQYF.

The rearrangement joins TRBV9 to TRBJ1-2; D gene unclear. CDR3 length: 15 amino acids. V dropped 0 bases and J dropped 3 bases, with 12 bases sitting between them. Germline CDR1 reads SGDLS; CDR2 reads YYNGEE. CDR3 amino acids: CASSVGEDGYYGYTF. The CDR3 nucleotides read TGTGCCAGCAGCGTAGGGGAGGACGGATACTATGGCTACACCTTC.

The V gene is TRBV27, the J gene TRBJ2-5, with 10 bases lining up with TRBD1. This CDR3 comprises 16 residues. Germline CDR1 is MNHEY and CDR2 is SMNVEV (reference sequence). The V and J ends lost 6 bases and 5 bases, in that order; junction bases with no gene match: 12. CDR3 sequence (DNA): TGTGCCAGCAGACACCCCGCGACAGGGGGCTGGGAGACCCAGTACTTC. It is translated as CASRHPATGGWETQYF.

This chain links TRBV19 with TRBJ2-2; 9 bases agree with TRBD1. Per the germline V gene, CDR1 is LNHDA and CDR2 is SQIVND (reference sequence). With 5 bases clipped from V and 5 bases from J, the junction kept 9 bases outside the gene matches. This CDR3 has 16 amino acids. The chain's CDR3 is CASSPLDRGETGELFF. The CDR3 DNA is TGTGCCAGTAGTCCTCTCGACAGGGGGGAAACCGGGGAGCTGTTTTTT.

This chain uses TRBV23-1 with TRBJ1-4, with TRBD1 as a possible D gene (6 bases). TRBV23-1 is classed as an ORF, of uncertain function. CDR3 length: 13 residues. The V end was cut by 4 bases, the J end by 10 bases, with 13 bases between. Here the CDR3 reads CASSRAGVGKLFF. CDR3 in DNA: TGCGCCAGCAGTCGGGCAGGGGTGGGAAAACTGTTTTTT.

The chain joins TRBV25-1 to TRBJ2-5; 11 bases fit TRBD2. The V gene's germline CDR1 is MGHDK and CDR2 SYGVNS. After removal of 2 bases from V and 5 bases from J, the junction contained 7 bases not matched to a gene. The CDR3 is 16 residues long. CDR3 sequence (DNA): TGTGCCAGCAGTGAAAAATTTAGCGGGAGGGTGGAGACCCAGTACTTC. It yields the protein CASSEKFSGRVETQYF.